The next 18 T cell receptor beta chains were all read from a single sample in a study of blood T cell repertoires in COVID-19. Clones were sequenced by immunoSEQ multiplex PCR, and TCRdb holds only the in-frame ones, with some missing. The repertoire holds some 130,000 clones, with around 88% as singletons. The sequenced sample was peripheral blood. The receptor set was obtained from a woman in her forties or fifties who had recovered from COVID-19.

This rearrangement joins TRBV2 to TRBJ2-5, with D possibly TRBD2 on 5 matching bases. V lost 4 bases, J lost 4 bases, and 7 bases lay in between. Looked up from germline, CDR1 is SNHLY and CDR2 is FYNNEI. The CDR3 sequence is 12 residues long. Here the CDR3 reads CASSGAGETQYF. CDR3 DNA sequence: TGTGCCAGCAGTGGTGCGGGAGAGACCCAGTACTTC.

The CDR3 loop reads CASSLSFLYEQYF. The CDR3 nucleotides are TGTGCCAGCAGCTTGTCTTTCCTCTACGAGCAGTACTTC. The V call is TRBV5-5, the J call TRBJ2-7; D uncertain. Between the trimmed V and J ends, which lost 1 base and 3 bases, there was a span of 8 bases. The CDR3 contains 13 residues. The germline CDR1 and CDR2 sequences are SGHKS and YYEKEE (reference sequence).

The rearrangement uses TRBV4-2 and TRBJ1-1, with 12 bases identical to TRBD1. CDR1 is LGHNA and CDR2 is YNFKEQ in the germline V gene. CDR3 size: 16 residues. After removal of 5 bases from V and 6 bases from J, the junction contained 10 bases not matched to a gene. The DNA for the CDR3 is TGTGCCAGCAGCTTAAACGGGGGACAGGGGGCGGCTGAAGCTTTCTTT. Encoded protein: CASSLNGGQGAAEAFF.

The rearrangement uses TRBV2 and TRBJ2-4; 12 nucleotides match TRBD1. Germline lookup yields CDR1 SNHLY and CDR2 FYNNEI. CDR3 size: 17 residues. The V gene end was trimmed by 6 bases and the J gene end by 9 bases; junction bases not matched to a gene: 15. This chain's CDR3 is CASRGQGARLIEGIQYF. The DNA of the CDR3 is TGTGCCAGCAGGGGACAGGGGGCAAGACTTATTGAGGGCATTCAGTACTTC.

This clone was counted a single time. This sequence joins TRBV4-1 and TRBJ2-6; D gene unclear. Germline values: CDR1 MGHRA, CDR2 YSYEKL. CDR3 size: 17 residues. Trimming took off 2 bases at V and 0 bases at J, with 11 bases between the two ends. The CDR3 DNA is TGCGCCAGCAGCCAATCCTCGAGCCGCTCTGGGGCCAACGTCCTGACTTTC. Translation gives CASSQSSSRSGANVLTF.

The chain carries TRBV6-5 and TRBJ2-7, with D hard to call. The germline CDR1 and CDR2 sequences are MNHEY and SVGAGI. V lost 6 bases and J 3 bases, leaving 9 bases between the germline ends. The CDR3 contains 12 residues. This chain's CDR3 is CASRSGFYEQYF. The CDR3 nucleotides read TGTGCCAGCAGGTCCGGGTTCTACGAGCAGTACTTC.

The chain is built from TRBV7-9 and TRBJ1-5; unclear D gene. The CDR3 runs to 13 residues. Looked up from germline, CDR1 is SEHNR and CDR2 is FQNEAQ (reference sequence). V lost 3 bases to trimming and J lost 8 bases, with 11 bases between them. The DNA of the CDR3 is TGTGCCAGCAGCTTCGGAGGTTGGGAGCCCCAGCATTTT. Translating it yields CASSFGGWEPQHF.

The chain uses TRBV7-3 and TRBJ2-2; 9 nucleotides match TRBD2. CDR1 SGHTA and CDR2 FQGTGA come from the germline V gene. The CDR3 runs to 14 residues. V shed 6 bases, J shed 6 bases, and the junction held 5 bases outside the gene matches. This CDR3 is CASSISGRAGELFF. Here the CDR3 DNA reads TGTGCCAGCAGTATTAGCGGGAGAGCCGGGGAGCTGTTTTTT.

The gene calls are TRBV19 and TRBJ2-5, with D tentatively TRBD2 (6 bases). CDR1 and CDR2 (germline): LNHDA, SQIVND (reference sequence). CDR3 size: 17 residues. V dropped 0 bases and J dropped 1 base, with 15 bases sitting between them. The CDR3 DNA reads TGTGCCAGTAGTATAGATCACGGGGTCGGGGGCCAAGAGACCCAGTACTTC. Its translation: CASSIDHGVGGQETQYF.

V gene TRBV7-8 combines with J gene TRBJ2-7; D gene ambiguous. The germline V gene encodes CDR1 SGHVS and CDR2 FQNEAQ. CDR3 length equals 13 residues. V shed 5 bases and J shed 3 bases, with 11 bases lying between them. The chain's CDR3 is CASSPLENYEQYF. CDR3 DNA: TGTGCCAGCAGCCCCCTAGAGAACTACGAGCAGTACTTC.

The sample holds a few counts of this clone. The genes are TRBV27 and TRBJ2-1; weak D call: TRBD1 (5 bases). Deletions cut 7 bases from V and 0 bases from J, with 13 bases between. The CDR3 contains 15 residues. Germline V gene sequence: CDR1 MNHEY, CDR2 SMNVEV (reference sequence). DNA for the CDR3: TGTGCCAGCAATCTTATAGGGGCCTCCTACAATGAGCAGTTCTTC. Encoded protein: CASNLIGASYNEQFF.

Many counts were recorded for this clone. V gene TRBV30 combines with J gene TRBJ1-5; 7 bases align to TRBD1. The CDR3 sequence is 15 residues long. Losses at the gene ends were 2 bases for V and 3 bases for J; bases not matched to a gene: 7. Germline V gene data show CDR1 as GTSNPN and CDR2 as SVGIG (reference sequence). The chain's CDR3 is CAWSKPGQPNQPQHF. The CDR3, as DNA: TGTGCCTGGAGTAAGCCGGGACAGCCCAATCAGCCCCAGCATTTT.

This chain's CDR3 is CATTGTKGLPPNEQFF. The CDR3 nucleotides read TGTGCCACCACTGGCACAAAGGGACTGCCTCCAAATGAGCAGTTCTTC. This chain uses TRBV21-1 with TRBJ2-1; TRBD2 was called by the table and not checked on the DNA. TRBV21-1 is recorded as a pseudogene. The CDR3 extends over 16 amino acids.

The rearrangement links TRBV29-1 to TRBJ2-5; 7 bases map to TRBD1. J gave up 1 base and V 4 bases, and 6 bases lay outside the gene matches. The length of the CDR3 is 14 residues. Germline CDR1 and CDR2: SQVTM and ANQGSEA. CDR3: CSVGLGGVQETQYF. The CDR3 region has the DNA TGCAGCGTTGGTTTAGGGGGCGTCCAAGAGACCCAGTACTTC.

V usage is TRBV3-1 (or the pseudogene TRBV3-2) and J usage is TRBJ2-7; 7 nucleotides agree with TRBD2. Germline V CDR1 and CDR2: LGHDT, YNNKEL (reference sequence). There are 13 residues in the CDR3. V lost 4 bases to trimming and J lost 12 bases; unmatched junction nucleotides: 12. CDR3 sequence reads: CASSPGLTYMRYF. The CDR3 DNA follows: TGTGCCAGCAGCCCGGGACTAACCTACATGCGGTACTTC.

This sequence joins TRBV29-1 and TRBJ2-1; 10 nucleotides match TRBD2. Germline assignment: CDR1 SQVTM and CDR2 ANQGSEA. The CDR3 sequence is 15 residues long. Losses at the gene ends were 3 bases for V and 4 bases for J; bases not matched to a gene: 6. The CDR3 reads CSVELLAGEYNEQFF. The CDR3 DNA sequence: TGCAGCGTTGAGCTCCTAGCGGGAGAGTACAATGAGCAGTTCTTC.

The CDR3 reads CASSLVPRGTGVEETQYF. CDR3 coding DNA: TGTGCCAGCAGCTTAGTTCCGAGAGGGACAGGGGTCGAAGAGACCCAGTACTTC. The chain has TRBV11-2 and TRBJ2-5, with 10 bases fitting TRBD1. J lost 3 bases, V lost 1 base, and 11 bases had no gene match. The germline V gene has CDR1 SGHAT and CDR2 FQNNGV. The CDR3 extends over 18 amino acids.

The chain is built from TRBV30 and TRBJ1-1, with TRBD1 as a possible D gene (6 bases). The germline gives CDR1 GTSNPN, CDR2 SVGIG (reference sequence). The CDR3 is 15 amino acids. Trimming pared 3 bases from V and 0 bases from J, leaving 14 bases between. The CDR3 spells CAWRDPWGLNTEAFF. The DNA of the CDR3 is TGTGCCTGGAGAGACCCCTGGGGGCTGAACACTGAAGCTTTCTTT.